This TCR beta chain comes out of a study of blood T cell repertoires in COVID-19. On the study more broadly: The United States, Italy and Spain supplied acute and convalescent COVID-19 samples. Sample material is recorded as cDNA or gDNA derived from T cells, B-cell-depleted T cells, or PBMCs.

How the authors handled the data: From reference gene primer amplification, estimates of nucleated cell counts were derived. The data were produced by immunoSEQ multiplex PCR, yet TCRdb's version contains in-frame clones alone and is incomplete. V and J calls and clone size are given by that table; D and trimming were obtained from the DNA. The sample lists approximately 150,000 clones; about nine tenths were seen once. CDR1 is SNHLY and CDR2 is FYNNEI in the germline V gene. J gave up 10 bases and V 6 bases, and 12 bases lay outside the gene matches. The CDR3 contains 14 residues. The receptor was derived from an elderly man with acute or convalescent COVID-19. What was sequenced was peripheral blood. This chain connects TRBV2 to TRBJ2-1; 7 bases align to TRBD2. Written as DNA, the CDR3 is TGTGCCAGCAGGGGGGGGACCAGGTTCGGAGAGCAGTTCTTC. It encodes CASRGGTRFGEQFF.